Following are 27 T cell receptor beta chains from one sample sequenced in a study of PD-L1 blockade in urothelial cancer (dated by TCRdb to the late 2010s). The library was prepared using the immunoSEQ multiplex PCR assay. TCRdb re-hosts the immuneACCESS table, in-frame sequences only. Its copies lack some clones; in the studies checked, an unresolved V gene accounts for under half of them, and the cause for the rest is not known. Within this sample are about 120,000 clones, with more than 85% of them counted one time only. Of the sample, 1.5% to 2% falls within the top ten clones. The label giving this sample's time point can be read as: peripheral blood 6 weeks after treatment start. The input for sequencing was PBMCs, taken around atezolizumab (anti-PD-L1) treatment. The receptors here all came from a man in his 60s with urothelial cancer.

Details on this clone: Other DNA sequences in this sample translate to the same CDR3. The rearrangement joins TRBV20-1 to TRBJ1-5; a possible D gene is TRBD1 (5 bases). Germline V lookup: CDR1 DFQATT, CDR2 SNEGSKA (reference sequence). The V and J ends lost 5 bases and 7 bases respectively, with 9 bases between them. The CDR3 is made up of 11 amino acids. This CDR3 is CSARQGQPQHF. CDR3 DNA: TGCAGTGCTCGCCAGGGACAGCCCCAGCATTTT.

CDR3 sequence reads: CASEAGASSYEQYF. The DNA for the CDR3 is TGTGCCAGTGAAGCGGGGGCCTCCTCCTACGAGCAGTACTTC. The V call is TRBV5-6, the J call TRBJ2-7; 8 bases align to TRBD2. This CDR3 region has 14 residues. J was trimmed by 0 bases and V by 8 bases; bases with no gene match: 7. Germline loops: CDR1 SGHDT, CDR2 YYEEEE.

This chain uses TRBV5-1 with TRBJ2-7; weak D call: TRBD1 (5 bases). V shed 1 base and J shed 7 bases, with 15 bases lying between them. The CDR3 has 14 amino acids. Germline CDR1 reads SGHRS; CDR2 reads YFSETQ. CDR3: CASSLTGRFGEQYF. DNA of the CDR3: TGCGCCAGCAGCTTGACAGGCCGATTTGGGGAGCAGTACTTC.

This chain joins TRBV27 and TRBJ1-3, with D possibly matching TRBD1 (6 bases). Germline-derived CDR1 and CDR2 are MNHEY and SMNVEV (reference sequence). The ends were cut back, 6 bases at V and 7 bases at J, with 13 bases in the middle. CDR3 length equals 13 residues. CDR3 in DNA: TGTGCCAGCAGCCTATCACAGGGCAACACCATATATTTT. Translated, it gives CASSLSQGNTIYF.

The chain is built from TRBV2 and TRBJ2-4, with 14 bases identical to TRBD2. The trim removed 5 bases at V and 3 bases at J, leaving 12 bases unmatched. The CDR3 is 19 amino acids. Germline CDR1 and CDR2: SNHLY and FYNNEI. CDR3 in amino acids: CASSLEGLAGVLVKNIQYF. Here the CDR3 DNA reads TGTGCCAGCAGTCTGGAGGGACTAGCGGGAGTCTTGGTCAAAAACATTCAGTACTTC.

The V call is TRBV28, the J call TRBJ1-5; 7 bases are shared with TRBD1. This CDR3 has 13 residues. The junction had 16 bases not matched to a gene; V was cut back by 10 bases and J by 13 bases. The V gene's germline CDR1 is MDHEN and CDR2 SYDVKM. This chain's CDR3 is CATTQGSLGSQHF. CDR3 nucleotides: TGTGCCACCACACAGGGGTCCCTCGGTTCGCAGCATTTT.

The chain joins TRBV23-1 to TRBJ1-2; D is unresolved. TRBV23-1 is designated an ORF whose function remains uncertain. V was shortened by 3 bases and J by 5 bases, with 31 bases between the two germline ends. This CDR3 has 20 amino acids. The CDR3 here is CASSQGRIGPYLANQYGYTF. Here the CDR3 DNA reads TGCGCCAGCAGTCAGGGCAGAATCGGTCCTTACTTGGCCAATCAGTATGGCTACACCTTC.

The chain employs TRBV2 and TRBJ2-7; D is unclear. Trimming removed 7 bases at V and 1 base at J, with 11 bases between. The CDR3 extends over 13 amino acids. Germline CDR1 SNHLY, CDR2 FYNNEI. CDR3 in amino acids: CASTRQDSYEQYF. DNA of the CDR3: TGTGCCAGCACCCGGCAGGATTCCTACGAGCAGTACTTC.

The chain employs TRBV28 and TRBJ2-4; 14 nucleotides agree with TRBD2. The trim removed 4 bases at V and 13 bases at J, leaving 21 bases unmatched. Germline CDR1 and CDR2: MDHEN and SYDVKM. The CDR3 is made up of 19 amino acids. In DNA, the CDR3 is TGTGCCAGCAGTTCTATATATAAGCCCGGGACTAGCGGGAGAAGGGTCCAGTACTTC. It codes for CASSSIYKPGTSGRRVQYF.

V is TRBV18 and J is TRBJ1-4; the D gene is possibly TRBD1 (5 bases). CDR1 is KGHSH and CDR2 is LQKENI in the germline V gene. Trimming removed 0 bases at V and 8 bases at J, with 22 bases between. The CDR3 runs 18 residues. In DNA, the CDR3 is TGTGCCAGCTCACCACCGAGATTGTCCCGTCGCGGGGGGGAAAAACTGTTTTTT. This gives the protein CASSPPRLSRRGGEKLFF.

The CDR3 sequence: CASSLGVAGELFF. The CDR3 coding sequence is TGTGCCAGCAGCCTCGGAGTCGCCGGGGAGCTGTTTTTT. The chain is built from TRBV7-7 and TRBJ2-2; D is uncertain. CDR1 and CDR2 from the germline V gene are SSHAT and FNYEAQ (reference sequence). The CDR3 covers 13 residues. Trimming stripped 5 bases from V and 6 bases from J, with 10 bases between.

The rearrangement uses TRBV10-3 and TRBJ2-3, with 8 bases lining up with TRBD2. Germline CDR1 reads ENHRY; CDR2 reads SYGVKD. J was trimmed by 1 base and V by 10 bases; bases with no gene match: 4. The CDR3 length is 13 residues. The CDR3: CATLAGRTDTQYF. Here the CDR3 DNA reads TGTGCCACCCTAGCGGGCCGCACAGATACGCAGTATTTT.

Points on this clone: One end of the junction varies from germline; a read error may be responsible. The chain carries TRBV28 and TRBJ2-1; the match to TRBD1 covers 10 bases. The CDR3 spans 14 residues. From germline, CDR1 is MDHEN and CDR2 SYDVKM. The CDR3 protein is CASSRPGQGFSLLF. The CDR3 DNA reads as TGTGCCAGCAGTCGGCCGGGACAGGGGTTTTCTCTACTCTTC.

V usage is TRBV28 and J usage is TRBJ2-1; TRBD2 agrees at 7 bases. Germline trimming cut 4 bases from V and 8 bases from J; bases unmatched to any gene: 17. The CDR3 extends over 17 amino acids. In germline, CDR1 is MDHEN, CDR2 SYDVKM. CDR3 sequence reads: CASSSLVSSGMTHEQFF. The CDR3 DNA reads TGTGCCAGCAGTTCCCTAGTATCGAGCGGGATGACCCATGAGCAGTTCTTC.

V and J are TRBV6-5 and TRBJ1-1, with 8 nucleotides matching TRBD1. CDR1 MNHEY and CDR2 SVGAGI come from the germline V gene. This CDR3 spans 14 amino acids. Germline trimming cut 5 bases from V and 3 bases from J; bases unmatched to any gene: 5. Here the CDR3 reads CASSPQGEYTEAFF. The CDR3 nucleotides are TGTGCCAGCAGTCCACAGGGGGAGTACACTGAAGCTTTCTTT.

This sequence joins TRBV19 and TRBJ2-5; weak D call: TRBD1 (5 bases). The CDR3 is made up of 13 amino acids. V lost 4 bases and J 4 bases, leaving 10 bases between the germline ends. Germline V CDR1 and CDR2: LNHDA, SQIVND (reference sequence). In nucleotides, the CDR3 is TGTGCCAGTAGTACACCAGGGCCAGAGACCCAGTACTTC. It translates to CASSTPGPETQYF.

This clone was seen only once. This rearrangement joins TRBV10-3 to TRBJ1-6; no definite D call. Germline CDR1 and CDR2: ENHRY and SYGVKD. Trimming took 2 bases from V and 0 from J, leaving 8 bases between them. The CDR3 has 16 residues. CDR3 amino acids: CAISEQRSSYNSPLHF. The DNA for the CDR3 is TGTGCCATCAGTGAGCAAAGGAGCTCCTATAATTCACCCCTCCACTTT.

The gene calls are TRBV5-6 and TRBJ1-2, with D perhaps TRBD1 (6 bases). CDR3 size: 13 residues. CDR1 and CDR2 (germline): SGHDT, YYEEEE. V was shortened by 4 bases and J by 4 bases, with 11 bases between the two germline ends. CDR3: CASSPGQSYGYTF. The CDR3 coding sequence is TGTGCCAGCAGCCCTGGACAGTCCTATGGCTACACCTTC.

With regard to this clone: This specimen includes other DNA sequences encoding the same CDR3. For the CDR3, the DNA is TGTGCCAGCAGCCTGGGGCAGGGGGCCACAGATACGCAGTATTTT. This sequence encodes CASSLGQGATDTQYF. The chain is built from TRBV11-2 and TRBJ2-3, with 8 bases identical to TRBD1. The ends lost 5 bases at V and 2 bases at J; junction bases unmatched: 6. The V gene's germline CDR1 is SGHAT and CDR2 FQNNGV. The CDR3 consists of 15 residues.

The V and J genes are TRBV10-3 and TRBJ2-2, with 9 bases aligning to TRBD1. This CDR3 contains 15 residues. V dropped 0 bases and J dropped 7; count of bases not matched to a gene: 3. CDR1 is ENHRY and CDR2 is SYGVKD in the germline V gene. CDR3 DNA: TGTGCCATCAGTGAGTCGGGACAGGGAGACGGGGAGCTGTTTTTT. It specifies CAISESGQGDGELFF.

The chain carries TRBV10-2 and TRBJ2-1, with a weak D call TRBD2 (6 bases). This CDR3 region has 14 residues. V was trimmed by 5 bases and J by 9 bases, leaving 17 bases between them. Germline V lookup: CDR1 WSHSY, CDR2 SAAADI. DNA of the CDR3: TGCGCCAGCAGTCCTTTACGGGAGAGAGGTGAGCAGTTCTTC. It yields the protein CASSPLRERGEQFF.

Here the CDR3 DNA reads TGTGCCAGCAGTCGACAGGGAACTAATGAAAAACTGTTTTTT. Amino acid sequence: CASSRQGTNEKLFF. This chain uses TRBV6-6 with TRBJ1-4; 7 bases match TRBD1. V lost 5 bases to trimming and J lost 1 base; unmatched junction nucleotides: 1. The CDR3 has 14 amino acids. In germline, CDR1 is MNHNY, CDR2 SVGAGI (reference sequence).

This rearrangement joins TRBV4-1 to TRBJ1-1, with D unclear. The CDR3 runs to 12 residues. V was pared by 1 base and J by 12 bases, with 12 bases between. Germline V gene data show CDR1 as MGHRA and CDR2 as YSYEKL. In DNA, the CDR3 is TGCGCCAGCAGCCAAGCGGGGAGGAGGCCTTTCTTT. This encodes CASSQAGRRPFF.

The chain joins TRBV15 to TRBJ1-5; weak D call: TRBD1 (5 bases). The CDR3 spans 13 residues. Germline values: CDR1 LNHNV, CDR2 YYDKDF (reference sequence). Trimming pared 4 bases from V and 2 bases from J, leaving 6 bases between. Written as DNA, the CDR3 is TGTGCCACCAGCACACAGGGCAATCAGCCCCAGCATTTT. Protein product: CATSTQGNQPQHF.

This rearrangement joins TRBV28 to TRBJ1-2, with 10 positions matching TRBD1. The CDR3 runs to 14 residues. The V gene's germline CDR1 is MDHEN and CDR2 SYDVKM. After removal of 10 bases from V and 4 bases from J, the junction contained 9 bases not matched to a gene. CDR3 sequence reads: CATQTGGLVYGYTF. The CDR3 coding sequence is TGTGCCACCCAGACAGGGGGCCTCGTCTATGGCTACACCTTC.

The chain has TRBV19 and TRBJ2-3; 8 bases are shared with TRBD2. Germline CDR1 reads LNHDA; CDR2 reads SQIVND (reference sequence). This CDR3 is 15 amino acids long. The V segment lost 3 bases and the J segment 2 bases; nucleotides outside the gene matches: 4. For the CDR3, the DNA is TGTGCCAGTAGTATCAAGCGGGGGTTCACAGATACGCAGTATTTT. It yields the protein CASSIKRGFTDTQYF.

This rearrangement joins TRBV10-3 to TRBJ1-1; D perhaps matches TRBD1 (6 bases). Trimming pared 6 bases from V and 1 base from J, leaving 15 bases between. The CDR3 has 15 residues. Germline CDR1 reads ENHRY; CDR2 reads SYGVKD. In DNA form, the CDR3 reads TGTGCCATCAGGGCCGAGACAGGCCCGAACACTGAAGCTTTCTTT. This gives the protein CAIRAETGPNTEAFF.